This T cell receptor beta chain was identified in a study of T cell responses to AZD1222 COVID-19 vaccine. Study outcomes and limitations: The CD4 TCRs associated with vaccination extended across spike and predominated at 160-218 and 743-854.

Libraries were prepared by immunoSEQ multiplex PCR; TCRdb keeps only in-frame clonotypes and omits some of them. The sample includes some 150,000 clones, about nine tenths seen only once; the top ten take 4% to 5.5%. Germline CDR1 and CDR2: SGDLS and YYNGEE. The germline V and J ends were trimmed by 4 bases and 6 bases, with 11 bases remaining between them. This CDR3 spans 13 amino acids. In the case of this clone: Its antigen is currently unknown.

The clonotype originates from an adult in good health. The J gene is TRBJ2-1, the V gene TRBV9; D may be TRBD2 (6 bases). The sequenced sample was peripheral blood, obtained on day 0 of AZD1222 vaccination. The CDR3 sequence: CASSKTSANEQFF. CDR3 nucleotides: TGTGCCAGCAGCAAGACTAGTGCCAATGAGCAGTTCTTC.